Sequencing of this T cell receptor beta chain was carried out in a study of blood T cell repertoires in COVID-19. Method: immunoSEQ multiplex PCR; TCRdb's copy keeps in-frame clones and lacks some. The table shows approximately 210,000 clones, with 70% to 90% occurring only once. CDR3 length equals 14 residues. Germline values: CDR1 SGHRS, CDR2 YFSETQ. Trimming cost V 4 bases and J 3 bases, with 13 bases left between them. The sequence came from a woman aged 18 to 35 who had recovered from COVID-19. The sequenced sample consisted of PBMCs or T cells enriched from blood (not recorded which). The chain uses TRBV5-1 and TRBJ1-1; D is unclear. The CDR3 DNA sequence: TGCGCCAGCAGCGTGACCCGTAGCGACACTGAAGCTTTCTTT. Its translation is CASSVTRSDTEAFF. The whole variable domain, filled in from reference TRBV5-1 and TRBJ1-1, reads KAGVTQTPRYLIKTRGQQVTLSCSPISGHRSVSWYQQTPGQGLQFLFEYFSETQRNKGNFPGRFSGRQFSNSRSEMNVSTLELGDSALYLCASSVTRSDTEAFFGQGTRLTVV.